The 15 T cell receptor beta chains given below trace back to one sample, sequenced in a study of blood T cell repertoires in COVID-19. Libraries were prepared by immunoSEQ multiplex PCR; TCRdb keeps only in-frame clonotypes and omits some of them. This table has 42,000 or so clones, under 80% appearing once. The sample taken for sequencing was peripheral blood. Receptors were obtained from a man aged 80 or over with acute or convalescent COVID-19.

V and J are TRBV9 and TRBJ2-1; D is possibly TRBD2 (5 bases). Germline loops: CDR1 SGDLS, CDR2 YYNGEE. The CDR3 has 15 amino acids. The V gene lost 1 base and the J gene lost 1 base, with 9 bases spanning the gap. The CDR3 loop is CASSVSPGSYNEQFF. The CDR3 DNA is TGTGCCAGCAGCGTATCCCCGGGATCCTACAATGAGCAGTTCTTC.

This clone is a singleton in its sample. A junction end diverges from the germline sequence, so it may reflect a read error. V usage is TRBV6-5 and J usage is TRBJ1-2; 10 positions agree with TRBD1. Per the germline V gene, CDR1 is MNHEY and CDR2 is SVGAGI. The CDR3 is 14 amino acids. The CDR3 DNA reads TGTGCCAGCAGACGGGACAGGGGAAACTATGGCTACGCCTTC. It specifies CASRRDRGNYGYAF.

The J gene is TRBJ2-7, the V gene TRBV3-1 (or the pseudogene TRBV3-2), with 7 bases aligning to TRBD1. V shed 6 bases and J 2 bases; nucleotides not matched to a gene: 10. Germline values: CDR1 LGHDT, CDR2 YNNKEL (reference sequence). This CDR3 region has 15 residues. For the CDR3, the DNA is TGTGCCAGCAGTCGCGGACAGGCGAATACCTACGAGCAGTACTTC. Its translation is CASSRGQANTYEQYF.

The V call is TRBV7-9, the J call TRBJ2-7; D gene unclear. The germline V gene has CDR1 SEHNR and CDR2 FQNEAQ (reference sequence). V lost 4 bases and J 3 bases, leaving 7 bases between the germline ends. The CDR3 is 12 amino acids. CDR3 loop: CASSYLGYEQYF. CDR3 sequence (DNA): TGTGCCAGCAGCTACCTCGGCTACGAGCAGTACTTC.

CDR3 nucleotides: TGTGCCAGCAGTGACGGGACATGGAACACTGAAGCTTTCTTT. It codes for CASSDGTWNTEAFF. The chain carries TRBV2 and TRBJ1-1, with D maybe TRBD1 (6 bases). Germline V CDR1 and CDR2: SNHLY, FYNNEI. The CDR3 covers 14 residues. Trimming left V 3 bases short and J 1 base short, with 9 bases between. Complete variable domain (other parts from reference TRBV2 and TRBJ1-1): EPEVTQTPSHQVTQMGQEVILRCVPISNHLYFYWYRQILGQKVEFLVSFYNNEISEKSEIFDDQFSVERPDGSNFTLKIRSTKLEDSAMYFCASSDGTWNTEAFFGQGTRLTVV.

The gene calls are TRBV11-2 and TRBJ1-1, with D possibly being TRBD1 (6 bases). The CDR3 length is 14 residues. Germline-derived CDR1 and CDR2 are SGHAT and FQNNGV. V was shortened by 3 bases and J by 1 base, with 9 bases between the two germline ends. Here the CDR3 DNA reads TGTGCCAGCAGCTTTCTGACAGGGAACACTGAAGCTTTCTTT. As protein: CASSFLTGNTEAFF. The full variable domain, completed using reference TRBV11-2 and TRBJ1-1, is EAGVAQSPRYKIIEKRQSVAFWCNPISGHATLYWYQQILGQGPKLLIQFQNNGVVDDSQLPKDRFSAERLKGVDSTLKIQPAKLEDSAVYLCASSFLTGNTEAFFGQGTRLTVV.

The genes are TRBV7-9 and TRBJ2-7; TRBD2 is a possible D gene (6 bases). Per germline, CDR1 SEHNR and CDR2 FQNEAQ (reference sequence). This CDR3 is 13 amino acids long. Trimming shortened V by 5 bases and J by 6 bases, and 14 bases separated the two germline ends. The DNA of the CDR3 is TGTGCCAGCAGCCCGCGGGGCCTGTTCGAGCAGTACTTC. Translation gives CASSPRGLFEQYF. The entire variable domain, with the rest obtained from reference TRBV7-9 and TRBJ2-7, is as follows: DTGVSQNPRHKITKRGQNVTFRCDPISEHNRLYWYRQTLGQGPEFLTYFQNEAQLEKSRLLSDRFSAERPKGSFSTLEIQRTEQGDSAMYLCASSPRGLFEQYFGPGTRLTVT.

The rearrangement uses TRBV28 and TRBJ1-2; D is uncertain. The CDR3 contains 12 residues. V lost 6 bases to trimming and J lost 2 bases, with 7 bases between them. CDR1 MDHEN and CDR2 SYDVKM come from the germline V gene. CDR3 in amino acids: CASRRLNYGYTF. The CDR3 DNA is TGTGCCAGCAGAAGACTAAACTATGGCTACACCTTC.

The chain employs TRBV12-3 or TRBV12-4 and TRBJ2-5, with 10 nucleotides matching TRBD1. The CDR3 spans 13 residues. With 5 bases clipped from V and 6 bases from J, the junction kept 3 bases outside the gene matches. The CDR3 region is CASSRDRGQTQYF. The CDR3, as DNA: TGTGCCAGCAGTCGGGACAGGGGTCAGACCCAGTACTTC.

The chain has TRBV6-1 and TRBJ1-2; TRBD1 is a possible D gene (5 bases). V was pared by 2 bases and J by 8 bases, with 12 bases between. Germline V lookup: CDR1 MNHNS, CDR2 SASEGT. CDR3 length: 13 residues. Here the CDR3 reads CASSEPGRHGYTF. Here the CDR3 DNA reads TGTGCCAGCAGTGAACCAGGGAGGCACGGCTACACCTTC.

This clone showed up just a few times. The chain is built from TRBV5-1 and TRBJ2-7; TRBD1 might be the D (6 bases). Germline CDR1 reads SGHRS; CDR2 reads YFSETQ. The V end was cut by 3 bases, the J end by 2 bases, with 12 bases between. The length of the CDR3 is 14 residues. This chain's CDR3 is CASSSGELAYEQYF. DNA of the CDR3: TGCGCCAGCAGCTCAGGGGAGTTGGCCTACGAGCAGTACTTC.

The J gene is TRBJ1-5, the V gene TRBV18; D is undetermined. Germline CDR1 reads KGHSH; CDR2 reads LQKENI. The V end lost 6 bases, the J end lost 8 bases, and 14 bases lay between the germline ends. The CDR3 runs 13 residues. The CDR3 coding sequence is TGTGCCAGCTCGCCTTTGGATGCGGAGCCCCAGCATTTT. Protein sequence: CASSPLDAEPQHF.

The rearrangement joins TRBV7-9 to TRBJ2-5, with 9 bases identical to TRBD2. The CDR3 spans 17 residues. The germline V gene has CDR1 SEHNR and CDR2 FQNEAQ (reference sequence). Unmatched junction bases numbered 7, after V lost 2 bases and J lost 0 bases. Here the CDR3 DNA reads TGTGCCAGCAGCTTATCCCGAGTAGCGGGGGACCAAGAGACCCAGTACTTC. Its translation is CASSLSRVAGDQETQYF. Using reference TRBV7-9 and TRBJ2-5 for the parts outside the CDR3, the full variable domain is DTGVSQNPRHKITKRGQNVTFRCDPISEHNRLYWYRQTLGQGPEFLTYFQNEAQLEKSRLLSDRFSAERPKGSFSTLEIQRTEQGDSAMYLCASSLSRVAGDQETQYFGPGTRLLVL.

V and J are TRBV11-2 and TRBJ2-4, with D possibly being TRBD2 (6 bases). Trimming left V 0 bases short and J 6 bases short, with 18 bases between. CDR3 length equals 17 residues. Looked up from germline, CDR1 is SGHAT and CDR2 is FQNNGV. Here the CDR3 DNA reads TGTGCCAGCAGCTTAGACAGGAGGATCCCCGGGAGAAACATTCAGTACTTC. Residues: CASSLDRRIPGRNIQYF.

This clone was observed a single time. The chain recombines TRBV6-6 with TRBJ1-6; possible D gene TRBD1, 5 bases. Germline CDR1 MNHNY, CDR2 SVGAGI (reference sequence). This CDR3 comprises 14 residues. Trimming took 5 bases from V and 11 from J, leaving 16 bases between them. CDR3 region: CASSQNSGLTPLHF. DNA of the CDR3: TGTGCCAGCAGTCAGAATTCAGGGTTGACACCCCTCCACTTT.